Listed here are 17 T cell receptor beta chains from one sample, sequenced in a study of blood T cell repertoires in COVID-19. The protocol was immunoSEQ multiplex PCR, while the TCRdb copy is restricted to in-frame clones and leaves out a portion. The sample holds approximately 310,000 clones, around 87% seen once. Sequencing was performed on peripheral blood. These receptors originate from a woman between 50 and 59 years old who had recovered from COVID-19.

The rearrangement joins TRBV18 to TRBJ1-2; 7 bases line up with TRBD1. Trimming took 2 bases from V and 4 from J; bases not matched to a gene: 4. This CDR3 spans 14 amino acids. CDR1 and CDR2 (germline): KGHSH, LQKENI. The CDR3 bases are TGTGCCAGCTCACCAGGACAGGTTTTCTATGGCTACACCTTC. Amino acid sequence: CASSPGQVFYGYTF.

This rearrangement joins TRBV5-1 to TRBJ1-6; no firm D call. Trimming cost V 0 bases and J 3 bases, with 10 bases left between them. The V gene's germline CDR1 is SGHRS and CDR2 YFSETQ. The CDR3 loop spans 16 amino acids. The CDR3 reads CASSLDPFSYNSPLHF. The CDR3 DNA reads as TGCGCCAGCAGCTTGGACCCTTTTAGCTATAATTCACCCCTCCACTTT.

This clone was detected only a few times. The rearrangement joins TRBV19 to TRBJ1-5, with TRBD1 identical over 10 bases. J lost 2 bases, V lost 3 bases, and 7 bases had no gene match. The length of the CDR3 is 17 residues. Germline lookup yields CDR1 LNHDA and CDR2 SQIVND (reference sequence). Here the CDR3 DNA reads TGTGCCAGTAGTATTGGATGGGGGACAGGGGGCAATCAGCCCCAGCATTTT. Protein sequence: CASSIGWGTGGNQPQHF.

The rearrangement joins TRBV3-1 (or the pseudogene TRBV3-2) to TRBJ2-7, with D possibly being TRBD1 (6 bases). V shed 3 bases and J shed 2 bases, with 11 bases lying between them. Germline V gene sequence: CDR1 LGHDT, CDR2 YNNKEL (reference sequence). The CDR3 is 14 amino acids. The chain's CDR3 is CASSHNTGTYEQYF. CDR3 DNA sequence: TGTGCCAGCAGCCATAACACAGGGACCTACGAGCAGTACTTC.

The CDR3 DNA is TGTGCCAGTAGTCACACCCAAGAGACCCAGTACTTC. Amino acids: CASSHTQETQYF. The genes are TRBV19 and TRBJ2-5; D is uncertain. The CDR3 covers 12 residues. The germline V gene has CDR1 LNHDA and CDR2 SQIVND (reference sequence). V dropped 5 bases and J dropped 1 base, with 5 bases sitting between them.

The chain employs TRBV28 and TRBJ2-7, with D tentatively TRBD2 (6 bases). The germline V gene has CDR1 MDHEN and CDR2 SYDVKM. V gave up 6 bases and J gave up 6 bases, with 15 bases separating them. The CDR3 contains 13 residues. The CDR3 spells CASSTRGLREQYF. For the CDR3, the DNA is TGTGCCAGCAGCACACGGGGACTTCGCGAGCAGTACTTC. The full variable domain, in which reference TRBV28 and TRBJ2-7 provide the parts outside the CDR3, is DVKVTQSSRYLVKRTGEKVFLECVQDMDHENMFWYRQDPGLGLRLIYFSYDVKMKEKGDIPEGYSVSREKKERFSLILESASTNQTSMYLCASSTRGLREQYFGPGTRLTVT.

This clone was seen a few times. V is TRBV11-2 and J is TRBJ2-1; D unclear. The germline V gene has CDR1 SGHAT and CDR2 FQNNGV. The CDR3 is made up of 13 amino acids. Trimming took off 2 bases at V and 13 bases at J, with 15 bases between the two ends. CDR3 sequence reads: CASSLYVIALQFF. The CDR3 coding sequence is TGTGCCAGCAGCTTATATGTGATAGCTCTTCAGTTCTTC. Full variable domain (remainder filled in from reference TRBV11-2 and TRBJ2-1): EAGVAQSPRYKIIEKRQSVAFWCNPISGHATLYWYQQILGQGPKLLIQFQNNGVVDDSQLPKDRFSAERLKGVDSTLKIQPAKLEDSAVYLCASSLYVIALQFFGPGTRLTVL.

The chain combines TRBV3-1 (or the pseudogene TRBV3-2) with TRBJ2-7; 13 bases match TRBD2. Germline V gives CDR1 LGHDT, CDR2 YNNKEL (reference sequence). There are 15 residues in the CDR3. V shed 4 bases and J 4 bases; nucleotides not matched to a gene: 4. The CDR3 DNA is TGTGCCAGCAGCCTAGGGACTAGCGGGATTTACGAGCAGTACTTC. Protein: CASSLGTSGIYEQYF.

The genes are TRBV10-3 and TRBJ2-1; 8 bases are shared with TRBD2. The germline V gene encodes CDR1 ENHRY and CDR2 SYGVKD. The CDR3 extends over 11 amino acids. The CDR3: CGAGGDNEQFF. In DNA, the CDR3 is TGTGGGGCGGGGGGCGACAATGAGCAGTTCTTC.

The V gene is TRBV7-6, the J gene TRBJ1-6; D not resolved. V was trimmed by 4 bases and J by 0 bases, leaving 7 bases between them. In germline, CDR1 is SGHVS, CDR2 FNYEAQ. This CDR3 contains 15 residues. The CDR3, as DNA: TGTGCCAGCAGCTCAAGTAGCTCCTATAATTCACCCCTCCACTTT. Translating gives CASSSSSSYNSPLHF.

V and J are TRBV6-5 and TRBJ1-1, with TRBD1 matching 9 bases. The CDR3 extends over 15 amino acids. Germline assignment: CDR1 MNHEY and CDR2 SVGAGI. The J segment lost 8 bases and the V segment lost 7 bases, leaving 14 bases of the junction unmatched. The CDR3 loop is CASTPSTGGPREAFF. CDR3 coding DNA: TGTGCCAGCACCCCTTCCACAGGGGGCCCCCGAGAAGCTTTCTTT.

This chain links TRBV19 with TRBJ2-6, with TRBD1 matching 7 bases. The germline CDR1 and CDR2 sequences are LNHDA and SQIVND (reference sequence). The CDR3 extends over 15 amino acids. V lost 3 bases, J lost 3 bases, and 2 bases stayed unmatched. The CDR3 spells CASSITGDGANVLTF. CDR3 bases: TGTGCCAGTAGTATCACAGGGGATGGGGCCAACGTCCTGACTTTC. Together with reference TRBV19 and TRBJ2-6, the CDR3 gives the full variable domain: DGGITQSPKYLFRKEGQNVTLSCEQNLNHDAMYWYRQDPGQGLRLIYYSQIVNDFQKGDIAEGYSVSREKKESFPLTVTSAQKNPTAFYLCASSITGDGANVLTFGAGSRLTVL.

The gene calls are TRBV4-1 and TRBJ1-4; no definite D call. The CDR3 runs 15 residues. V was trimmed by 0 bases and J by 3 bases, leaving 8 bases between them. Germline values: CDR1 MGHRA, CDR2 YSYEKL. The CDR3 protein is CASSQEGFPNEKLFF. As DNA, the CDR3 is TGCGCCAGCAGCCAAGAGGGCTTTCCTAATGAAAAACTGTTTTTT.

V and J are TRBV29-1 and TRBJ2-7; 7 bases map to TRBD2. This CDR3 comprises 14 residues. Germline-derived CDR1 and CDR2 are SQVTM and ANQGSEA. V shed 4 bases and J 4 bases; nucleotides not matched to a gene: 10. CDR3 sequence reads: CSVGGGRAAYEQYF. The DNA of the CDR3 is TGCAGCGTTGGGGGAGGGAGGGCCGCGTACGAGCAGTACTTC.

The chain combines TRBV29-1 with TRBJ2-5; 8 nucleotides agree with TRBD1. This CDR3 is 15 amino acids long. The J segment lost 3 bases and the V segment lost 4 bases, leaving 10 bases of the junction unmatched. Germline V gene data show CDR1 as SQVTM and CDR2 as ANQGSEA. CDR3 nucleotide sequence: TGCAGCGTTGTTACACAGGACAGGGTAAAAGAGACCCAGTACTTC. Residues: CSVVTQDRVKETQYF.

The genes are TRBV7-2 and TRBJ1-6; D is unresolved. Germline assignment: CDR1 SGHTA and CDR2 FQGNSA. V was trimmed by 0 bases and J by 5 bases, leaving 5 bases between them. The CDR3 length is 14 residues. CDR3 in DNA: TGTGCCAGCAGCTTAGCGGCGGATAATTCACCCCTCCACTTT. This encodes CASSLAADNSPLHF. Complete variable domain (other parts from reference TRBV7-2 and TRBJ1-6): GAGVSQSPSNKVTEKGKDVELRCDPISGHTALYWYRQSLGQGLEFLIYFQGNSAPDKSGLPSDRFSAERTGGSVSTLTIQRTQQEDSAVYLCASSLAADNSPLHFGNGTRLTVT.

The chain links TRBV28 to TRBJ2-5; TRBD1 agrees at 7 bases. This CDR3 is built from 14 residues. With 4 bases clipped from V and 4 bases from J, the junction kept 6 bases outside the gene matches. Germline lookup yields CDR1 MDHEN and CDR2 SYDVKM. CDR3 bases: TGTGCCAGCAGTTACCGAAGGGGGCCAGAGACCCAGTACTTC. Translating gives CASSYRRGPETQYF.